This T cell receptor (beta chain) was sequenced for a study of cytomegalovirus exposure and HLA in healthy donors. Clones were sequenced by immunoSEQ multiplex PCR, and TCRdb holds only the in-frame ones, with some missing. The sample lists 150,000 to 180,000 clones; about 86% were seen once. CDR1 is MNHEY, CDR2 SMNVEV, per germline (reference sequence). The CDR3 sequence is 14 residues long. Trimming removed 3 bases from V and 4 bases from J; junction bases left unmatched: 3. Findings and caveats of the study: It was reportedly the case that the classifier diagnosed cytomegalovirus status with high specificity and sensitivity. Specificity of three CMV-associated chains for CMV antigens was verified in vitro.

A remark on this clone: Antigen: not known.

What was sequenced was PBMCs. V and J are TRBV27 and TRBJ1-2, with 9 bases lining up with TRBD1. The origin of this receptor is a human donor in good health. CDR3 DNA sequence: TGTGCCAGCAGTTTCATGACAGGGGGCTATGGCTACACCTTC. It translates to CASSFMTGGYGYTF.